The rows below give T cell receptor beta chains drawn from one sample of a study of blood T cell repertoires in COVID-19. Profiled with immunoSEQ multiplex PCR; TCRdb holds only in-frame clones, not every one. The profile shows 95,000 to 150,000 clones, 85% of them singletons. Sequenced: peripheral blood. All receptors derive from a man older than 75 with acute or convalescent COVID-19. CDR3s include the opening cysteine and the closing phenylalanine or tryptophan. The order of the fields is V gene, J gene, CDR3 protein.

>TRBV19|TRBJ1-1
CASSKGRTAINTEAFF
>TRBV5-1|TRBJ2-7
CASSLGGLHEQYF
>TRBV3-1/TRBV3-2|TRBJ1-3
CASSQVGTAGNTIYF
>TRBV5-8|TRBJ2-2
CASSLPGGVGELFF
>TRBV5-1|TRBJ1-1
CASREDSEAFF
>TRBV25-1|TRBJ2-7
CASSEPGPQASEQYF
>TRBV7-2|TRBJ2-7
CASRAAGTGTEQYF
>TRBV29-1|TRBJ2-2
CSVSVGTSGSTGELFF
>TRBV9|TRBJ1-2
CASSVGGGVQGGYTF
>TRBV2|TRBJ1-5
CASSDQGWAQPQHF
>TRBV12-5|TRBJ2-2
CASGLVLTAGANTGELFF
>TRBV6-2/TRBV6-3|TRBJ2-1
CASSVFGGGANEQFF
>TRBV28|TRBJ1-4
CASSSLSGTGAEKLFF
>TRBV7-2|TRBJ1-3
CASTGVGYNTIYF
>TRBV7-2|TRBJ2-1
CASSLNRDNEQFF
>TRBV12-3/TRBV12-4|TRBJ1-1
CASSPIRGAGAFF
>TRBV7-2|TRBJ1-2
CASRDMNSINYGYTF
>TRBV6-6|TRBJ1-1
CASSYSELNTEAFF
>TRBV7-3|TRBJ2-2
CASSPSGRGTGELFF
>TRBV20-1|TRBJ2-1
CSARSNNEQFF
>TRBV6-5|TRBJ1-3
CASSQISGNTIYF
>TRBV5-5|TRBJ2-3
CASSSNRNFGADTQYF
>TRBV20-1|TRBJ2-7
CSALSSYEQYF
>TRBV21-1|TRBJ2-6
CASSVGRTGANVLTF
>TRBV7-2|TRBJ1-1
CASSKTGYTEAFF
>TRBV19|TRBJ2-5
CASSTTGAETQYF
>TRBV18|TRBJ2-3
CASSTGGDTQYF
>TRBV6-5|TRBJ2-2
CASRQDWATGELFF
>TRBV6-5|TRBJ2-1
CASSGQVYNEQFF
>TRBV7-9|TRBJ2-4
CASSRTGQGTYF
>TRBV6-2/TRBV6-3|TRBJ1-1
CASSYGGATEAFF
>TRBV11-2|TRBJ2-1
CASSYTRTGSYNEQFF
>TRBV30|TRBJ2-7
CAWSVNSGYEQYF
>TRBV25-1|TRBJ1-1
CASSGGAEAFF
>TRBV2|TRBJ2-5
CASRGVPGLAGQETQYF
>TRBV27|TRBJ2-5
CASSRTGTGGETQYF
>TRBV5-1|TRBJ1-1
CASSPDSQQGRWAFF
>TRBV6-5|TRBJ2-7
CASSRESSYEQYF
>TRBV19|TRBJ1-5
CASTTGSYSNQPQHF
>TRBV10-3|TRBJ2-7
CAITRAGSYEQYF
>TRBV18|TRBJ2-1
CASSPRDRDNEQFF
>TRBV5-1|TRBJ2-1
CASSLVLSGRNEQFF
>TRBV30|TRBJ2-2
CAWSVLADPGELFF
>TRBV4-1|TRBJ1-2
CASSQEGARYGYTF
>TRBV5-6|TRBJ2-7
CASSSRGGVYEQYF
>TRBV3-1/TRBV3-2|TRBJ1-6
CASSHSQTGASNNSPLHF
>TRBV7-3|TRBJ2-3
CASSSGQGGTDTQYF
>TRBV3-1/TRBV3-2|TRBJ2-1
CASSQPSGNYYNEQFF
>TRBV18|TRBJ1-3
CASELRNTIYF
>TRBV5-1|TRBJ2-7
CASSRGQGSYEQYF
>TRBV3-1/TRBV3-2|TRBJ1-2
CASSQGGFLDGYTF
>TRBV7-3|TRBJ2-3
CASSFVGGDPQYF
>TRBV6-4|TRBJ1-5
CASSRTRTLYQPQHF